The source of this TCR beta chain is a study of T-cell memory formation after mild COVID-19. TCR alpha and TCR beta cDNA libraries carrying sample barcodes and UMIs were produced by 5'RACE using constant-segment primers. TCRdb ran MiXCR on the 5' RACE reads and lists one entry per CDR3 protein. Counted here are approximately 210,000 distinct CDR3 sequences, about 17% occurring once; the ten biggest clones make up roughly 2.6%. V dropped 3 bases and J dropped 1 base, with 18 bases sitting between them. This CDR3 is built from 17 residues. The clonotype was recovered from an adult woman who had mild COVID-19 (a few samples of this study predate the infection). Cell type and time point are not known. Source material: PBMCs or a T cell subset sorted from them (not recorded which). The rearrangement links TRBV12-3 or TRBV12-4 to TRBJ1-1; no clear D. CDR3 sequence: CASSFRRLGQGNTEAFF. CDR3 nucleotides: TGTGCCAGCAGTTTTAGGCGTCTAGGGCAAGGGAACACTGAAGCTTTCTTT.